Below are 5 T cell receptor beta chains sequenced from a single sample in a study of blood T cell repertoires in COVID-19. Sequenced by immunoSEQ multiplex PCR; TCRdb stores in-frame clones only, minus some. The profile shows 90,000 to 120,000 clones, under 95% of them singletons. Material for sequencing was peripheral blood. These receptors all stem from a woman in her 30s with acute or convalescent COVID-19.

The chain couples TRBV4-1 to TRBJ1-1; 8 bases match TRBD1. Germline CDR1 MGHRA, CDR2 YSYEKL. The CDR3 covers 13 residues. J was trimmed by 8 bases and V by 5 bases; bases with no gene match: 7. CDR3 residues: CASSAGDRGEAFF. CDR3 bases: TGCGCCAGCAGCGCGGGAGACAGGGGAGAAGCTTTCTTT.

The rearrangement links TRBV5-5 to TRBJ2-7; a weak D match, TRBD2 (6 bases). In germline, CDR1 is SGHKS, CDR2 YYEKEE (reference sequence). This CDR3 has 14 amino acids. V lost 8 bases and J 0 bases, leaving 15 bases between the germline ends. As DNA, the CDR3 is TGTGCCAGTCCTCGCGGGGACTTCTCCTACGAGCAGTACTTC. This sequence encodes CASPRGDFSYEQYF. Variable domain in full (rest from reference TRBV5-5 and TRBJ2-7): DAGVTQSPTHLIKTRGQQVTLRCSPISGHKSVSWYQQVLGQGPQFIFQYYEKEERGRGNFPDRFSARQFPNYSSELNVNALLLGDSALYLCASPRGDFSYEQYFGPGTRLTVT.

This clone was observed once. This chain connects TRBV5-1 to TRBJ1-1; D is perhaps TRBD1 (5 bases). V lost 3 bases and J 1 base, leaving 13 bases between the germline ends. Germline V gives CDR1 SGHRS, CDR2 YFSETQ. This CDR3 is 15 amino acids long. The CDR3 DNA reads TGCGCCAGCAGCTCTAAACTTAGGGGGAACACTGAAGCTTTCTTT. It is translated as CASSSKLRGNTEAFF.

The chain uses TRBV19 and TRBJ1-1; a possible D gene is TRBD1 (6 bases). The germline CDR1 and CDR2 sequences are LNHDA and SQIVND (reference sequence). V lost 7 bases, J lost 3 bases, and 18 bases lay in between. The CDR3 has 15 amino acids. CDR3 coding DNA: TGTGCCAGTACCCCGGGGGGCTATTTGGACACTGAAGCTTTCTTT. Amino acids: CASTPGGYLDTEAFF.

The chain combines TRBV5-5 with TRBJ2-1, with TRBD2 as a possible D gene (6 bases). Germline loops: CDR1 SGHKS, CDR2 YYEKEE (reference sequence). V lost 5 bases and J 2 bases, leaving 11 bases between the germline ends. CDR3 length equals 14 residues. In DNA, the CDR3 is TGTGCCAGCAGGCGGACGGGGGCCTACAATGAGCAGTTCTTC. This codes for CASRRTGAYNEQFF.